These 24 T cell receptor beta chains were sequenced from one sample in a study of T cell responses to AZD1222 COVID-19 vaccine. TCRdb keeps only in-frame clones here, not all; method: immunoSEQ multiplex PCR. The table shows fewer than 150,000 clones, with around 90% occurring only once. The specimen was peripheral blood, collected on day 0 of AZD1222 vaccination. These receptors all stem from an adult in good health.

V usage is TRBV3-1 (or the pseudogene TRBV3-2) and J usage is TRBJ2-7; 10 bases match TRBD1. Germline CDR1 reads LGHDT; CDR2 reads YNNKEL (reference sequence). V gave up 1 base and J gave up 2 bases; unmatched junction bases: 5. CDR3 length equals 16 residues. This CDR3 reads CASSQARDRGAYEQYF. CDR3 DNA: TGTGCCAGCAGCCAAGCCCGGGACAGGGGAGCCTACGAGCAGTACTTC.

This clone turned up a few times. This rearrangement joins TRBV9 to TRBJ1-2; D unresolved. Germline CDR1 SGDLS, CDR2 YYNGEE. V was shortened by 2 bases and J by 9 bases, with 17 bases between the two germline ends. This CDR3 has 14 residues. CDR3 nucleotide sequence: TGTGCCAGCAGCGTTGCAACCCATTCGGAGAGCTACACCTTC. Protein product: CASSVATHSESYTF.

CDR3 nucleotides: TGTGCCAGTAGTAAACCAACAGGGGTAACTGAAGCTTTCTTT. Its translation: CASSKPTGVTEAFF. The chain combines TRBV19 with TRBJ1-1; TRBD1 matches at 7 bases. Germline CDR1 LNHDA, CDR2 SQIVND (reference sequence). The CDR3 sequence is 14 residues long. V was pared by 4 bases and J by 5 bases, with 7 bases of the junction left unmatched. The full variable domain, its missing parts supplied by reference TRBV19 and TRBJ1-1, is DGGITQSPKYLFRKEGQNVTLSCEQNLNHDAMYWYRQDPGQGLRLIYYSQIVNDFQKGDIAEGYSVSREKKESFPLTVTSAQKNPTAFYLCASSKPTGVTEAFFGQGTRLTVV.

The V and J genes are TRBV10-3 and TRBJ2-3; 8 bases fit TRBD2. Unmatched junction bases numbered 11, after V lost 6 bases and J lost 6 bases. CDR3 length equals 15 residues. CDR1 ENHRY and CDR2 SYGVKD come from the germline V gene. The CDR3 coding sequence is TGTGCCATCAGGATCCGACTAGCGTCCGCGGATACGCAGTATTTT. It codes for CAIRIRLASADTQYF.

In DNA form, the CDR3 reads TGTGCCAGCACCTCAGGGTTCGGCGAGCAGTTCTTC. It translates to CASTSGFGEQFF. V is TRBV28 and J is TRBJ2-1, with a tentative D call TRBD1 (5 bases). Germline loops: CDR1 MDHEN, CDR2 SYDVKM. V gave up 7 bases and J gave up 10 bases, with 14 bases separating them. The CDR3 has 12 residues.

CDR3 loop: CASSLAGLATDTQYF. In nucleotides, the CDR3 is TGTGCCAGCAGCTTGGCGGGACTAGCAACAGATACGCAGTATTTT. V is TRBV5-8 and J is TRBJ2-3; 9 bases map to TRBD2. Looked up from germline, CDR1 is SGHTS and CDR2 is YDEGEE. V dropped 0 bases and J dropped 3; count of bases not matched to a gene: 2. The CDR3 runs to 15 residues.

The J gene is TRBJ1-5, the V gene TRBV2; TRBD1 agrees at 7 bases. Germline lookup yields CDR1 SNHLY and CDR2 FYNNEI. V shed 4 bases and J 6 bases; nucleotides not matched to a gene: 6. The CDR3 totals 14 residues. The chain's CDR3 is CASSGNTGAQPQHF. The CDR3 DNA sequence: TGTGCCAGCAGTGGAAATACAGGGGCTCAGCCCCAGCATTTT.

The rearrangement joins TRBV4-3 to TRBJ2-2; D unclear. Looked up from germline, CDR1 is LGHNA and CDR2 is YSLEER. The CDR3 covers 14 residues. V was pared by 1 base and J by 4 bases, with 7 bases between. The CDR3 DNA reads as TGCGCCAGCAGCCAAGTGGGGTCCACCGGGGAGCTGTTTTTT. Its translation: CASSQVGSTGELFF.

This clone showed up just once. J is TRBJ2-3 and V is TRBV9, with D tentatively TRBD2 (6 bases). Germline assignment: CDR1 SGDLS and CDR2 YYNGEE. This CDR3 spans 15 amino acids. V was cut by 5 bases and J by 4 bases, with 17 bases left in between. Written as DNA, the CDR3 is TGTGCCAGCAGTGCGGGACTCGGGAGTCCAGATACGCAGTATTTT. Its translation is CASSAGLGSPDTQYF.

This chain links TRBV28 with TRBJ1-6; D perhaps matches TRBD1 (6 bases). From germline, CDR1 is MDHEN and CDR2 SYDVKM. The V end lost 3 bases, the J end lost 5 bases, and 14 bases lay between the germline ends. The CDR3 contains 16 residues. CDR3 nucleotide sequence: TGTGCCAGCAGTTTTGTACAGGGCCTCGATAATTCACCCCTCCACTTT. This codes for CASSFVQGLDNSPLHF.

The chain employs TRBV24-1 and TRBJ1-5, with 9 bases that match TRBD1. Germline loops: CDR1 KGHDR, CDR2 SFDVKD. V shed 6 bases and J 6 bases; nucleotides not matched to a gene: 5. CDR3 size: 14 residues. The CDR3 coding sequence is TGTGCCACCAGTACAACAGGGGGCGGTCAGCCCCAGCATTTT. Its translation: CATSTTGGGQPQHF.

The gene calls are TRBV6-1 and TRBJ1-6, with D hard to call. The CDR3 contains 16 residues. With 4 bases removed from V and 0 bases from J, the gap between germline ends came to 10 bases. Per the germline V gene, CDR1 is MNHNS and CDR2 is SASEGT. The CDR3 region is CASSGGPDSYNSPLHF. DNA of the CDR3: TGTGCCAGCAGTGGGGGTCCAGACTCCTATAATTCACCCCTCCACTTT.

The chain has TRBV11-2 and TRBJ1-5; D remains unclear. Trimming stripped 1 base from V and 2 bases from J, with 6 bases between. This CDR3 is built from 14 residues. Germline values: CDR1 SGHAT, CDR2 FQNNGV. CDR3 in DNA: TGTGCCAGCAGCTTAGTCTCGGGCAATCAGCCCCAGCATTTT. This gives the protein CASSLVSGNQPQHF.

The DNA for the CDR3 is TGTGCCAGCAGCCTATACCCCAATTACCAAGAGACCCAGTACTTC. Translating it yields CASSLYPNYQETQYF. The chain links TRBV7-3 to TRBJ2-5; D unclear. V was shortened by 5 bases and J by 0 bases, with 13 bases between the two germline ends. This CDR3 has 15 amino acids. Germline V gene lookup returns CDR1 SGHTA and CDR2 FQGTGA.

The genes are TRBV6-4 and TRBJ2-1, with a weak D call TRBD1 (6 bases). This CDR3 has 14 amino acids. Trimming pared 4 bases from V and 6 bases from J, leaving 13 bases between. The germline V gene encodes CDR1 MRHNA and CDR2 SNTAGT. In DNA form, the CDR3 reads TGTGCCAGCAGTGTTACGGGACAACTCAATGAGCAGTTCTTC. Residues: CASSVTGQLNEQFF.

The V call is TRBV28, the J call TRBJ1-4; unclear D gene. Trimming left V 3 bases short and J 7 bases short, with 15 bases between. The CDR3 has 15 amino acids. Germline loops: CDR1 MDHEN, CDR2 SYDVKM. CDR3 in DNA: TGTGCCAGCAGTTTGGGTGGGAGTTTAGGTGAAAAACTGTTTTTT. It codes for CASSLGGSLGEKLFF. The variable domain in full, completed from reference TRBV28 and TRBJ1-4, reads DVKVTQSSRYLVKRTGEKVFLECVQDMDHENMFWYRQDPGLGLRLIYFSYDVKMKEKGDIPEGYSVSREKKERFSLILESASTNQTSMYLCASSLGGSLGEKLFFGSGTQLSVL.

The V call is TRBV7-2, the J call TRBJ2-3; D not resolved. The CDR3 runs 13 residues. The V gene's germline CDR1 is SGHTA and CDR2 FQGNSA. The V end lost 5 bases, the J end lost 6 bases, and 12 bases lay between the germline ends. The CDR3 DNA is TGTGCCAGCAGCCTTAGAGGCGTGGATACGCAGTATTTT. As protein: CASSLRGVDTQYF.

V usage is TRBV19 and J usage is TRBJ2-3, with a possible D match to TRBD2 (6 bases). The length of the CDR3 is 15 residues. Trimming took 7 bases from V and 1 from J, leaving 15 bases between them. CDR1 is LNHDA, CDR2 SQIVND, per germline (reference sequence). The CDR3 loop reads CASTYGGSRTDTQYF. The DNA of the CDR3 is TGTGCCAGTACCTACGGGGGAAGTCGCACAGATACGCAGTATTTT. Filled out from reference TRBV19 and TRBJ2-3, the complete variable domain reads DGGITQSPKYLFRKEGQNVTLSCEQNLNHDAMYWYRQDPGQGLRLIYYSQIVNDFQKGDIAEGYSVSREKKESFPLTVTSAQKNPTAFYLCASTYGGSRTDTQYFGPGTRLTVL.

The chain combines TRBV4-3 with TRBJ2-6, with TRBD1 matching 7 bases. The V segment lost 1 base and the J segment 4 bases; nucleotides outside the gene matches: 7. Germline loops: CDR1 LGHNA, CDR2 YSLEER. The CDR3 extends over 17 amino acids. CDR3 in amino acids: CASSQGQGPGGANVLTF. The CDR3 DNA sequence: TGCGCCAGCAGCCAAGGACAGGGCCCAGGGGGGGCCAACGTCCTGACTTTC.

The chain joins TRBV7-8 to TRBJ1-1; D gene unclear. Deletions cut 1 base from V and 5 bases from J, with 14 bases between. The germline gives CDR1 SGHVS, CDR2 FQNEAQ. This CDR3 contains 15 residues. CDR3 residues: CASSLGAGLGTEAFF. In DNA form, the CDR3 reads TGTGCCAGCAGCTTAGGGGCGGGGTTGGGTACTGAAGCTTTCTTT.

As DNA, the CDR3 is TGTGCCACCAGCAGAGATCCGGGCTCCGGAAACACCATATATTTT. Its translation: CATSRDPGSGNTIYF. The chain joins TRBV15 to TRBJ1-3; no clear D gene. Trimming removed 0 bases from V and 4 bases from J, with 10 bases in between. CDR3 length: 15 residues. CDR1 and CDR2 from the germline V gene are LNHNV and YYDKDF (reference sequence).

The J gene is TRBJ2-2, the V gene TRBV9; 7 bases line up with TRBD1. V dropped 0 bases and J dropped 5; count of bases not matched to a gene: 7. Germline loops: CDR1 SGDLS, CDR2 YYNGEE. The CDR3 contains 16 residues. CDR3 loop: CASSVDVTGRTGELFF. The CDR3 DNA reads TGTGCCAGCAGCGTAGATGTGACAGGGCGAACCGGGGAGCTGTTTTTT. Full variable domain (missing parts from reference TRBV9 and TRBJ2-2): DSGVTQTPKHLITATGQRVTLRCSPRSGDLSVYWYQQSLDQGLQFLIQYYNGEERAKGNILERFSAQQFPDLHSELNLSSLELGDSALYFCASSVDVTGRTGELFFGEGSRLTVL.

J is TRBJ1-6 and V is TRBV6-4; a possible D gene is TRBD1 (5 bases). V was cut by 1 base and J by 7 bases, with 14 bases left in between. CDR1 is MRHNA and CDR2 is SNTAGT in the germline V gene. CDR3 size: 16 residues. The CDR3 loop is CASSDWELKGNSPLHF. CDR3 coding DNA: TGTGCCAGCAGTGACTGGGAGTTAAAGGGGAATTCACCCCTCCACTTT.

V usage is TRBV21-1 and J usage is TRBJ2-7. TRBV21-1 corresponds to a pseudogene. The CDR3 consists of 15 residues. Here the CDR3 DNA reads TGTGCCAGCAGCAAAGCAAGGGTGGTGACCTACGAGCAGTACTTC. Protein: CASSKARVVTYEQYF.